These T cell receptor beta chains were read from a single sample in a study of cytomegalovirus exposure and HLA in healthy donors. Repertoires were generated with immunoSEQ multiplex PCR, while TCRdb's copy carries only in-frame clones and drops some. The profile shows approximately 160,000 clones, 77% of them singletons. Source material: PBMCs. These receptor sequences come from a woman between 40 and 55 years old in good health and CMV-seropositive. The CDR3 runs from the conserved cysteine through the conserved F or W. A D gene is named only where the DNA matches it firmly. Rows may omit the clone size; those that give it use once, few, many or a size class.

D gene	V gene	clone size	J gene	CDR3 DNA	CDR3 protein
.	TRBV4-2	.	TRBJ1-4	TGTGCCAGCAGCGGAGGAAGCGGCTTTAATGAAAAACTGTTTTTT	CASSGGSGFNEKLFF
TRBD2	TRBV7-2	.	TRBJ2-1	TGTGCCAGCAGCTTAGCCGCGACTAGCGGGGGGGCTGATGAGCAGTTCTTC	CASSLAATSGGADEQFF
.	TRBV2	.	TRBJ1-4	TGTGCCAGCAGCGGTAATAATGAAAAACTGTTTTTT	CASSGNNEKLFF
TRBD2	TRBV18	.	TRBJ2-3	TGTGCCAGCTCACCCAACCAAGGACTAGTCGGAACGCAGTATTTT	CASSPNQGLVGTQYF
TRBD1	TRBV9	few	TRBJ1-4	TGTGCCAGCAGCACCTCAGGGGGCGTAACTAATGAAAAACTGTTTTTT	CASSTSGGVTNEKLFF
.	TRBV11-3	.	TRBJ1-1	TGTGCCAGCAGCTTAGTTCAGGGTGGGAACACTGAAGCTTTCTTT	CASSLVQGGNTEAFF
.	TRBV4-1	.	TRBJ1-2	TGCGCCAGCAGCCAAGATCGTCGGTATGGCTACACCTTC	CASSQDRRYGYTF
TRBD1	TRBV6-1	.	TRBJ1-2	TGTGCCAGCAGTGAAGCCCCGGGACAGTCCTATGGCTACACCTTC	CASSEAPGQSYGYTF
.	TRBV27	few	TRBJ2-7	TGTGCCAGCAGTTGGGGCAGGGCAAGCTCCTACGAGCAGTACTTC	CASSWGRASSYEQYF
.	TRBV30	.	TRBJ1-1	TGTGCCTGGAGGGAATTTGGGGGGTCTGAAGCTTTCTTT	CAWREFGGSEAFF
.	TRBV15	.	TRBJ2-3	TGTGCCACCAGCATATTACTGGGCGGCGGGAGCACAGATACGCAGTATTTT	CATSILLGGGSTDTQYF
.	TRBV28	once	TRBJ2-5	TGTGCCAGCCCTACAGGGCTGGGGGATTGTGAGACCCAGTACTTC	CASPTGLGDCETQYF
.	TRBV4-1	once	TRBJ1-5	TGCGCCAGCAGCCCACCCCCAGGTACAGGGCCCCAGCATTTT	CASSPPPGTGPQHF
TRBD2	TRBV27	.	TRBJ2-7	TGTGCCAGCACCCCCATAGCGGGGGTCTACGAGCAGTACTTC	CASTPIAGVYEQYF
.	TRBV9	.	TRBJ2-6	TGTGCCAGCAGCGTGACTTTGACTGGGGCCAACGTCCTGACTTTC	CASSVTLTGANVLTF
TRBD1	TRBV2	.	TRBJ1-5	TGTGCCAGCAGTGGCCGGGACAGGGGCTTTTTTAGCAATCAGCCCCAGCATTTT	CASSGRDRGFFSNQPQHF
.	TRBV30	.	TRBJ1-2	TGTGCCTGGGGGGAGATCTATGGCTACACCTTC	CAWGEIYGYTF
TRBD1	TRBV6-5	.	TRBJ1-2	TGTGCCAGCAGTTACTCGGGACAGGGGAGCTATGGCTACACCTTC	CASSYSGQGSYGYTF
.	TRBV5-1	.	TRBJ2-2	TGCGCCAGCAGCTGGGAAGGCGGGGGCAACACCGGGGAGCTGTTTTTT	CASSWEGGGNTGELFF
.	TRBV5-5	.	TRBJ2-1	TGTGCCAGCAGCTTTAGGACAGCTAACTACAATGAGCAGTTCTTC	CASSFRTANYNEQFF
.	TRBV29-1	.	TRBJ2-5	TGCAGCGTTGAAATGGACAACCTACAAGAGACCCAGTACTTC	CSVEMDNLQETQYF
.	TRBV18	.	TRBJ1-2	TGTGCCAGCTCACACGTCTACCAGGGTACTTCTAACTATGGCTACACCTTC	CASSHVYQGTSNYGYTF
.	TRBV5-1	.	TRBJ2-6	TGCGCCAGCAGCTTGGTCGGGGGTTCTGGGGCCAACGTCCTGACTTTC	CASSLVGGSGANVLTF
.	TRBV28	once	TRBJ2-7	TGTGCCAGCAGTTTATCTGCGGCCCCCTACGAGCAGTACTTC	CASSLSAAPYEQYF
.	TRBV14	.	TRBJ2-2	TGTGCCAGCAGCCAAGATAGCCGTACCGGGGAGCTGTTTTTT	CASSQDSRTGELFF
.	TRBV27	.	TRBJ1-1	TGTGCCACCTTAGTGGGGGGGGCCCCGAACACTGAAGCTTTCTTT	CATLVGGAPNTEAFF
TRBD1	TRBV5-1	.	TRBJ1-1	TGCGCCAGCAGCTGGAGACAGGGCACTGAAGCTTTCTTT	CASSWRQGTEAFF
TRBD2	TRBV19	.	TRBJ2-5	TGTGCCAGTAGTTCCCAGACTAGCGGGGGTATTACCCAGTACTTC	CASSSQTSGGITQYF
TRBD1	TRBV7-9	.	TRBJ1-2	TGTGCCAGCAGCTTATCCCCTTATGACAGGGGAGATGGCTACACCTTC	CASSLSPYDRGDGYTF
.	TRBV7-2	.	TRBJ2-5	TGTGCCAGCAGCCCTCGTTCCGGGGTGGAGACCCAGTACTTC	CASSPRSGVETQYF
.	TRBV5-4	.	TRBJ1-5	TGTGCCAGCAGCTTGTCCGCAGGCCCCCAGCATTTT	CASSLSAGPQHF
TRBD1	TRBV6-6	.	TRBJ1-2	TGTGCCATCGCGCCCTACCGGACAGGGGGCTATGGCTACACCTTC	CAIAPYRTGGYGYTF
.	TRBV6-5	few	TRBJ2-7	TGTGCCAGCAGTGGTCAAAGGGGCTACGAGCAGTACTTC	CASSGQRGYEQYF
TRBD1	TRBV5-4	.	TRBJ2-7	TGTGCCAGCAGCTTACCAAACAGGGGGAGTACGTTTGGGGAGCAGTACTTC	CASSLPNRGSTFGEQYF
.	TRBV7-9	.	TRBJ1-2	TGTGCCAGCAGCTTCACAGATAACTATGGCTACACCTTC	CASSFTDNYGYTF
.	TRBV7-2	.	TRBJ2-7	TGTGCCAGCAGCTCTAGGGGCTTGGGCGGTAAAGGCTACGAGCAGTACTTC	CASSSRGLGGKGYEQYF
TRBD2	TRBV30	.	TRBJ2-1	TGTGCCTGGAATTCTCCAGCGGGAGGGCCAAATGAGCAGTTCTTC	CAWNSPAGGPNEQFF
.	TRBV30	few	TRBJ1-1	TGTGCCTGGAGTCAGATCCACACTGAAGCTTTCTTT	CAWSQIHTEAFF
.	TRBV5-1	.	TRBJ2-7	TGCGCCAGCAGCCCGGGAGGGGGCAGTTCCTACGAGCAGTACTTC	CASSPGGGSSYEQYF
TRBD1	TRBV11-2	.	TRBJ2-5	TGTGCCAGCAGGACAGGGATCCAAGAGACCCAGTACTTC	CASRTGIQETQYF
TRBD1	TRBV28	.	TRBJ1-4	TGTGCCAGCAATCCCGTGGACAGGGGAAATGAAAAACTGTTTTTT	CASNPVDRGNEKLFF
TRBD2	TRBV7-2	.	TRBJ2-7	TGTGCCAGCAGTACTAGCGGGATCAGCTCCTACGAGCAGTACTTC	CASSTSGISSYEQYF
.	TRBV18	once	TRBJ2-1	TGTGCCAGCTCACCCCAAAGGGGGGGGCTGAAGGGTAGAAATGAGCAGTTCTTC	CASSPQRGGLKGRNEQFF
.	TRBV5-1	once	TRBJ2-1	TGCGCCAGCAGCTCAAGCGGGTTATTTCTCAATGAGCAGTTCTTC	CASSSSGLFLNEQFF
.	TRBV7-9	few	TRBJ2-5	TGTGCCAGCAGCTTGGGAAATACTAGCCCCCACGAGACCCAGTACTTC	CASSLGNTSPHETQYF
TRBD1	TRBV18	.	TRBJ1-2	TGTGCCAGCTCACCTGGACAGGGAGCCCTCACTAACTATGGCTACACCTTC	CASSPGQGALTNYGYTF
.	TRBV10-3	.	TRBJ1-5	TGTGCCATCGGGGGCGGGCCGGGGCAGCCCCAGCATTTT	CAIGGGPGQPQHF
TRBD1	TRBV7-2	.	TRBJ1-5	TGTGCCAGCAGCCGGACAGGATCCTTTAGCAATCAGCCCCAGCATTTT	CASSRTGSFSNQPQHF
.	TRBV29-1	.	TRBJ2-1	TGCAGCGTCCCTAGAGTGGGCAATGAGCAGTTCTTC	CSVPRVGNEQFF
TRBD1	TRBV19	few	TRBJ2-3	TGTGCCAGTAGGCGACAGGGGTCCGAGGATACGCAGTATTTT	CASRRQGSEDTQYF
.	TRBV5-5	few	TRBJ2-2	TGTGCCAGCAGCTCCAGGGCGCACACCGGGGAGCTGTTTTTT	CASSSRAHTGELFF
TRBD1	TRBV5-1	.	TRBJ2-7	TGCGCCAGCAGCCGAGACAGGGTTTACGAGCAGTACTTC	CASSRDRVYEQYF
TRBD2	TRBV29-1	.	TRBJ2-2	TGCAGCGTTGGCGGGGGGAACACCGGGGAGCTGTTTTTT	CSVGGGNTGELFF